These 13 T cell receptor beta chains were all obtained from the same sample, sequenced in a study of blood T cell repertoires in COVID-19. Sequencing used immunoSEQ multiplex PCR; TCRdb keeps in-frame clones, though not all of them. The data show roughly 180,000 clones, with about 88% seen just once and 2% to 2.5% held by the top ten. Sequencing used peripheral blood. The receptors were gathered from a man in his 70s with active or convalescent COVID-19.

The rearrangement joins TRBV4-1 to TRBJ2-3; D is perhaps TRBD2 (6 bases). Germline CDR1 MGHRA, CDR2 YSYEKL. V was clipped by 4 bases and J by 2 bases, with 16 bases between them. The CDR3 runs 16 residues. In nucleotides, the CDR3 is TGCGCCAGCAGCCCCCACGCGGGGCGCCACACAGATACGCAGTATTTT. This codes for CASSPHAGRHTDTQYF.

V and J are TRBV30 and TRBJ2-4, with TRBD2 identical over 11 bases. V lost 0 bases to trimming and J lost 2 bases; unmatched junction nucleotides: 9. The CDR3 length is 18 residues. Germline loops: CDR1 GTSNPN, CDR2 SVGIG (reference sequence). The CDR3 coding sequence is TGTGCCTGGAGTGTACGAACTAGCGGGAGTCGATCCAAAAACATTCAGTACTTC. Its protein is CAWSVRTSGSRSKNIQYF.

The chain recombines TRBV3-1 (or the pseudogene TRBV3-2) with TRBJ1-2, with D possibly TRBD1 on 6 matching bases. This CDR3 comprises 17 residues. Looked up from germline, CDR1 is LGHDT and CDR2 is YNNKEL (reference sequence). V lost 2 bases and J 3 bases, leaving 19 bases between the germline ends. In DNA form, the CDR3 reads TGTGCCAGCAGCCAAAGGGGGGGAGGAGATTCTTACTATGGCTACACCTTC. It specifies CASSQRGGGDSYYGYTF.

The chain joins TRBV5-1 to TRBJ2-5, with D perhaps TRBD2 (5 bases). The CDR3 totals 14 residues. Trimming took off 1 base at V and 5 bases at J, with 12 bases between the two ends. The V gene's germline CDR1 is SGHRS and CDR2 YFSETQ. CDR3 coding DNA: TGCGCCAGCAGCTTGTGGAGGATTGGGGAGACCCAGTACTTC. Translating gives CASSLWRIGETQYF.

The rearrangement links TRBV3-1 (or the pseudogene TRBV3-2) to TRBJ2-6; D call uncertain. This CDR3 is 15 amino acids long. The V gene's germline CDR1 is LGHDT and CDR2 YNNKEL (reference sequence). The V end lost 4 bases, the J end lost 0 bases, and 7 bases lay between the germline ends. The CDR3 nucleotides are TGTGCCAGCAGCCTGGGCCACTCTGGGGCCAACGTCCTGACTTTC. It codes for CASSLGHSGANVLTF.

The genes are TRBV29-1 and TRBJ1-2; possible D gene TRBD1, 6 bases. Germline lookup yields CDR1 SQVTM and CDR2 ANQGSEA. The CDR3 is 10 residues long. V was pared by 4 bases and J by 6 bases, with 6 bases between. The CDR3: CSVAGDGYTF. The CDR3 coding sequence is TGCAGCGTTGCAGGGGATGGCTACACCTTC.

The V call is TRBV29-1, the J call TRBJ2-7; the match to TRBD2 covers 10 bases. The CDR3 runs 17 residues. Germline CDR1 SQVTM, CDR2 ANQGSEA. Trimming cost V 1 base and J 0 bases; bases outside gene matches: 9. As DNA, the CDR3 is TGCAGCGTTGAAGCGGAAGGTAGCGGGGGGATCTCCTACGAGCAGTACTTC. Protein: CSVEAEGSGGISYEQYF.

The chain has TRBV7-2 and TRBJ1-1; tentative D call: TRBD1 (6 bases). CDR1 and CDR2 from the germline V gene are SGHTA and FQGNSA. Trimming removed 6 bases at V and 1 base at J, with 18 bases between. This CDR3 is 16 amino acids long. As DNA, the CDR3 is TGTGCCAGCAGTCAGAGACAGGACGTTTGGAACACTGAAGCTTTCTTT. Translating it yields CASSQRQDVWNTEAFF. The entire variable domain, with the rest obtained from reference TRBV7-2 and TRBJ1-1, is as follows: GAGVSQSPSNKVTEKGKDVELRCDPISGHTALYWYRQSLGQGLEFLIYFQGNSAPDKSGLPSDRFSAERTGGSVSTLTIQRTQQEDSAVYLCASSQRQDVWNTEAFFGQGTRLTVV.

This clone was detected only a few times. This chain connects TRBV7-2 to TRBJ2-5; no clear D gene. V lost 1 base and J lost 2, with 11 bases in between. CDR3 length equals 15 residues. Germline CDR1 is SGHTA and CDR2 is FQGNSA. DNA of the CDR3: TGTGCCAGCAGCTTAGGTCTCGGGTCTCAAGAGACCCAGTACTTC. Translation gives CASSLGLGSQETQYF.

The chain is built from TRBV9 and TRBJ2-7; TRBD1 matches at 9 bases. Germline CDR1 is SGDLS and CDR2 is YYNGEE. The J segment lost 4 bases and the V segment lost 0 bases, leaving 5 bases of the junction unmatched. The CDR3 has 15 residues. The DNA for the CDR3 is TGTGCCAGCAGCGTAGACTCGGGACAGGGTTACGAGCAGTACTTC. Translating gives CASSVDSGQGYEQYF.

The CDR3 DNA follows: TGTGCCAGCTCACCTCTGAGGAATGAGCAGTTCTTC. This encodes CASSPLRNEQFF. The chain recombines TRBV18 with TRBJ2-1; D is unresolved. The V end lost 3 bases, the J end lost 7 bases, and 7 bases lay between the germline ends. The germline gives CDR1 KGHSH, CDR2 LQKENI. CDR3 size: 12 residues. Filled out from reference TRBV18 and TRBJ2-1, the complete variable domain reads NAGVMQNPRHLVRRRGQEARLRCSPMKGHSHVYWYRQLPEEGLKFMVYLQKENIIDESGMPKERFSAEFPKEGPSILRIQQVVRGDSAAYFCASSPLRNEQFFGPGTRLTVL.

The CDR3 reads CASSHSSGAHQETQYF. Here the CDR3 DNA reads TGTGCCAGCAGCCACTCTAGCGGGGCACACCAAGAGACCCAGTACTTC. The rearrangement joins TRBV3-1 (or the pseudogene TRBV3-2) to TRBJ2-5, with TRBD2 matching 9 bases. The V gene end was trimmed by 3 bases and the J gene end by 0 bases; junction bases not matched to a gene: 5. The CDR3 covers 16 residues. Germline assignment: CDR1 LGHDT and CDR2 YNNKEL (reference sequence).

The V and J genes are TRBV6-5 and TRBJ2-5, with D tentatively TRBD2 (6 bases). The germline V gene encodes CDR1 MNHEY and CDR2 SVGAGI. V was trimmed by 6 bases and J by 2 bases, leaving 13 bases between them. The length of the CDR3 is 14 residues. The CDR3 protein is CASRGGPLQETQYF. CDR3 nucleotide sequence: TGTGCCAGCAGGGGGGGTCCCCTTCAAGAGACCCAGTACTTC.